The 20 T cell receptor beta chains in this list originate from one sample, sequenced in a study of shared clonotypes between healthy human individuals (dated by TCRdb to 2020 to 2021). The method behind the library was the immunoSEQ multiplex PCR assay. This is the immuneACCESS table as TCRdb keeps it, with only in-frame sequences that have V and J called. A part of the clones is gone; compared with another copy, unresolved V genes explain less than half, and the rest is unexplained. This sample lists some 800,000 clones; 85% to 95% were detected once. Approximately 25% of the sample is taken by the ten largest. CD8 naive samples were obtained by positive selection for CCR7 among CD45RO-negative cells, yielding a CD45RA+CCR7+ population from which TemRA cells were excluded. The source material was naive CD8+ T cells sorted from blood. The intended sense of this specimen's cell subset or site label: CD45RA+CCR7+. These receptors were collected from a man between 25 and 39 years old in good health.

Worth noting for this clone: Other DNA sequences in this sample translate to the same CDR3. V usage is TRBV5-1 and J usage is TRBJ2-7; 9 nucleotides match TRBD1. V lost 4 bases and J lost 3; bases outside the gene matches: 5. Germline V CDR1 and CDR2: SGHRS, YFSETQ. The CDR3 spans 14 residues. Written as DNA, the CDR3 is TGCGCCAGCAGCCCCGGGACAGGGATCTACGAGCAGTACTTC. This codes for CASSPGTGIYEQYF.

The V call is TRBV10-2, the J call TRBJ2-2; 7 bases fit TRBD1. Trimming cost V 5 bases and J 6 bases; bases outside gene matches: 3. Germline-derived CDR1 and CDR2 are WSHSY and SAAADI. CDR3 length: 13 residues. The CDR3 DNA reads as TGCGCCAGCAGTCCAGGGGGACCCGGGGAGCTGTTTTTT. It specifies CASSPGGPGELFF.

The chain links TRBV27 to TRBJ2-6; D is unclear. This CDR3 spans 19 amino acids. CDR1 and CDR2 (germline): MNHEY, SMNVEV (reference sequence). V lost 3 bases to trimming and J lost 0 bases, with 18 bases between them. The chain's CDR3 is CASSLWTGGFNSGANVLTF. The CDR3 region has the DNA TGTGCCAGCAGTTTGTGGACGGGTGGATTTAACTCTGGGGCCAACGTCCTGACTTTC.

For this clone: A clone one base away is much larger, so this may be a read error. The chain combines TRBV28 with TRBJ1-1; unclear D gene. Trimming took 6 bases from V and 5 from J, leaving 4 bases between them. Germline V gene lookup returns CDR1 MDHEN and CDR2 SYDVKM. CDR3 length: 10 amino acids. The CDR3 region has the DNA TGTGCCAGCAGCTTAACTGAAGCTTTCTTT. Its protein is CASSLTEAFF.

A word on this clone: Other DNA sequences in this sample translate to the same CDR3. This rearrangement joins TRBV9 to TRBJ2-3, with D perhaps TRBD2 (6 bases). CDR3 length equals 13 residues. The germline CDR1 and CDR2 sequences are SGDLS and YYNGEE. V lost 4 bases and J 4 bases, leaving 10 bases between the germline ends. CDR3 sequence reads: CASSPGGADTQYF. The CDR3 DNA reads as TGTGCCAGCAGCCCCGGAGGGGCAGATACGCAGTATTTT.

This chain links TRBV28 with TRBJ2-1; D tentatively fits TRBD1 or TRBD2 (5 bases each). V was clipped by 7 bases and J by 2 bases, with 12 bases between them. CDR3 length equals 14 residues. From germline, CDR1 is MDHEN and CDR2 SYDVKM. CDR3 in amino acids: CASIEGLAYNEQFF. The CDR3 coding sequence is TGTGCCAGCATCGAGGGGCTAGCCTACAATGAGCAGTTCTTC.

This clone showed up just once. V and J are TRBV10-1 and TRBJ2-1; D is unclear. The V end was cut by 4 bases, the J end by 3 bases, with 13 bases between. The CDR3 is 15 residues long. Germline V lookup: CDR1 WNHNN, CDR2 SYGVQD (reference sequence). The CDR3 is CASSGGFDSYNEQFF. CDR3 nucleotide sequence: TGCGCCAGCAGTGGAGGATTTGATAGCTACAATGAGCAGTTCTTC.

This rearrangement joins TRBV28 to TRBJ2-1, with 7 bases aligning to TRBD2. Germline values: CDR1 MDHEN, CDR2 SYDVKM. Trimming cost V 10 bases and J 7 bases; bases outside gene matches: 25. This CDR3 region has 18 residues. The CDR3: CATETSFVVGNSINEQFF. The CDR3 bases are TGTGCCACCGAGACTAGCTTTGTCGTAGGAAACTCCATAAATGAGCAGTTCTTC.

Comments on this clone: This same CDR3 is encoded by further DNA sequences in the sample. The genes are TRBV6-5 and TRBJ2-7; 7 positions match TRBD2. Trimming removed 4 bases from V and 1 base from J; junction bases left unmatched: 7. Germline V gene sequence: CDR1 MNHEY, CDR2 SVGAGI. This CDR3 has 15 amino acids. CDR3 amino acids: CASSSGTGGSYEQYF. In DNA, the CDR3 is TGTGCCAGCAGTTCTGGGACGGGAGGTTCCTACGAGCAGTACTTC.

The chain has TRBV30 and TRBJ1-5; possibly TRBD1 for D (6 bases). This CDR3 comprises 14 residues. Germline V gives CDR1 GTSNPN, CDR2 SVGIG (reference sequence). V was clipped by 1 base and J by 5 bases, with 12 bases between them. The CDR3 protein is CAWSEGRGHQPQHF. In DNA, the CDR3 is TGTGCCTGGAGTGAGGGACGGGGGCATCAGCCCCAGCATTTT.

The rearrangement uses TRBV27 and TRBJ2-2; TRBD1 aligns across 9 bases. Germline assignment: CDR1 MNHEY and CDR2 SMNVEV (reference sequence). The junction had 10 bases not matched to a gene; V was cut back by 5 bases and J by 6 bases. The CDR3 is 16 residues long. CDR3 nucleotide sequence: TGTGCCAGCAGTACAATCGGGACAGGGAATGCCGGGGAGCTGTTTTTT. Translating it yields CASSTIGTGNAGELFF.

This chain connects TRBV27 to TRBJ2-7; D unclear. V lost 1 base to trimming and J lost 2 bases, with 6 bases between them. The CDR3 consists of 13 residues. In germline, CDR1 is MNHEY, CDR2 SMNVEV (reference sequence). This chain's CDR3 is CASSLFSAYEQYF. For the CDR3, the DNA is TGTGCCAGCAGTTTATTCTCTGCCTACGAGCAGTACTTC.

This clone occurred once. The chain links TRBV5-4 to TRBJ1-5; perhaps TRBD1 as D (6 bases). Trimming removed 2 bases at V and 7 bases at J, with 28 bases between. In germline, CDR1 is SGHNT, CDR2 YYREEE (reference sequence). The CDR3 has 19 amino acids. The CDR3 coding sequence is TGTGCCAGCAGCTTTCGTACAGGGCGGAGAGGTTCTATGGTACAGCCCCAGCATTTT. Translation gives CASSFRTGRRGSMVQPQHF.

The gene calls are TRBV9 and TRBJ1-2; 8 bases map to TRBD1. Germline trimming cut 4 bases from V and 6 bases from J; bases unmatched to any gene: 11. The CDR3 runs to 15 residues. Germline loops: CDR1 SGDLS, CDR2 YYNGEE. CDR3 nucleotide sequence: TGTGCCAGCAGCCTTCAGGGGGCGCCGATGGATGGCTACACCTTC. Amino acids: CASSLQGAPMDGYTF.

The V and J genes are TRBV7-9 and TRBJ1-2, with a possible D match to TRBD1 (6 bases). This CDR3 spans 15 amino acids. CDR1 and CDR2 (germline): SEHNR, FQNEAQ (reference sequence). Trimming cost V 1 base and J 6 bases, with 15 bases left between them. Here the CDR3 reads CASSLDGGLSNGYTF. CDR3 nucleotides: TGTGCCAGCAGCTTAGACGGGGGGCTTTCGAATGGCTACACCTTC. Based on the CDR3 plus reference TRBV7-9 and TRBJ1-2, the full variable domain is DTGVSQNPRHKITKRGQNVTFRCDPISEHNRLYWYRQTLGQGPEFLTYFQNEAQLEKSRLLSDRFSAERPKGSFSTLEIQRTEQGDSAMYLCASSLDGGLSNGYTFGSGTRLTVV.

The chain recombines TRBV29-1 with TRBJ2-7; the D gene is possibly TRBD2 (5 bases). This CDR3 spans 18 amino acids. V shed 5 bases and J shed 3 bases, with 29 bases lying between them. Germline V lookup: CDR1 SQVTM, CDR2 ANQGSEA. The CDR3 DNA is TGCAGCGTTCCCCCCCTCGGGTGGGTCGGGAAGGTCCTCTACGAGCAGTACTTC. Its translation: CSVPPLGWVGKVLYEQYF.

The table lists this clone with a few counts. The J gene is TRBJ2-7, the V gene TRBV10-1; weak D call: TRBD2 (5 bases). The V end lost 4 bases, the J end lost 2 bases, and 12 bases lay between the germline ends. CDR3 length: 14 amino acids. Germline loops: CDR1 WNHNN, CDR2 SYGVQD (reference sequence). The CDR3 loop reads CASSGTSPPYEQYF. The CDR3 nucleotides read TGCGCCAGCAGTGGAACTAGTCCCCCCTACGAGCAGTACTTC.

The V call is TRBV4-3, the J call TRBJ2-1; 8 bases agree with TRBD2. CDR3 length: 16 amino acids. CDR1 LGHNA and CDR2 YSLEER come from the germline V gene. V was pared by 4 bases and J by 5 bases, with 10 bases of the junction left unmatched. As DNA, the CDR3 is TGCGCCAGCAGCCTTCGACTAGCGATGGGTCACAATGAGCAGTTCTTC. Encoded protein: CASSLRLAMGHNEQFF.

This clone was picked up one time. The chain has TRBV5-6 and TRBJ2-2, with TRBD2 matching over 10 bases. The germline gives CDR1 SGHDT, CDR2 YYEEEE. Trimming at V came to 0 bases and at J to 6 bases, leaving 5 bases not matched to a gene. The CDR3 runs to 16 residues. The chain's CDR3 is CASSLDLAGDSGELFF. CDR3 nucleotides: TGTGCCAGCAGCTTGGATCTAGCGGGAGATTCCGGGGAGCTGTTTTTT. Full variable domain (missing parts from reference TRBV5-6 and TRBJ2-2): DAGVTQSPTHLIKTRGQQVTLRCSPKSGHDTVSWYQQALGQGPQFIFQYYEEEERQRGNFPDRFSGHQFPNYSSELNVNALLLGDSALYLCASSLDLAGDSGELFFGEGSRLTVL.

CDR3 residues: CASSFSGSYEQYF. The CDR3 bases are TGTGCCAGCAGCTTCTCCGGGAGCTACGAGCAGTACTTC. This chain joins TRBV5-6 and TRBJ2-7; perhaps TRBD2 as D (6 bases). V lost 2 bases and J 3 bases, leaving 9 bases between the germline ends. This CDR3 region has 13 residues. Germline lookup yields CDR1 SGHDT and CDR2 YYEEEE.